Each of the 2 T cell receptor beta chains below was sequenced from the same sample in a study of blood T cell repertoires in COVID-19. Sequencing used immunoSEQ multiplex PCR; TCRdb keeps in-frame clones, though not all of them. The data contain around 290,000 clones, approximately 88% of them singletons. Sample: PBMCs or T cells enriched from blood (not recorded which). The receptors were sampled from a woman aged 40 to 55 who had recovered from COVID-19.

V gene TRBV2 combines with J gene TRBJ1-2; D remains ambiguous. With 5 bases removed from V and 1 base from J, the gap between germline ends came to 8 bases. CDR1 SNHLY and CDR2 FYNNEI come from the germline V gene. The CDR3 contains 13 residues. This chain's CDR3 is CASSTEINYGYTF. The CDR3 DNA reads as TGTGCCAGCAGTACAGAAATTAACTATGGCTACACCTTC.

The chain links TRBV6-5 to TRBJ1-6, with D hard to call. The CDR3 totals 16 residues. Between the trimmed V and J ends, which lost 0 bases and 6 bases, there was a span of 12 bases. Germline V gene lookup returns CDR1 MNHEY and CDR2 SVGAGI. CDR3 coding DNA: TGTGCCAGCAGTTACTCGGGCCGGAGGTTTAATTCACCCCTCCACTTT. Translated: CASSYSGRRFNSPLHF.